The rows below give T cell receptor beta chains drawn from one sample of a study of control samples from healthy donors and cancer patients. Sequencing was performed with immunoSEQ multiplex PCR; in TCRdb, only in-frame clones are kept and a portion is missing. The repertoire holds 150,000 to 160,000 clones, with roughly 92% as singletons. Sequenced: blood. These receptors came from a man over 45 in good health. Both conserved end residues are part of each CDR3. A D gene is named only where the DNA matches it firmly. Clone size appears in some rows only: once, few, many, or a class for an expanded clone.

v_gene	abundance	j_gene	d_gene	CDR3nt	CDR3aa
TRBV9	-	TRBJ2-2	TRBD2	TGTGCCAGCAACGATCCCCCTAGCGGGAGGCTAGACACCGGGGAGCTGTTTTTT	CASNDPPSGRLDTGELFF
TRBV6-5	-	TRBJ2-5	-	TGTGCCAGCAGTTACGGACAGCAAGGGGGGACCCAGTACTTC	CASSYGQQGGTQYF
TRBV6-5	-	TRBJ1-1	TRBD1	TGTGCCAGCAGGGTGACAGGGGGCGGTGAAGCTTTCTTT	CASRVTGGGEAFF
TRBV9	-	TRBJ2-3	TRBD1	TGTGCCAGCAGCCCCAGGGACAGGCTTAACACAGATACGCAGTATTTT	CASSPRDRLNTDTQYF
TRBV16	-	TRBJ1-1	-	TGTGCCAGCAGCCAATCTCTATCAGCGAACACTGAAGCTTTCTTT	CASSQSLSANTEAFF
TRBV28	-	TRBJ1-1	TRBD1	TGTGCCGTCCACAGGGGCGCCTCCCTGAACACTGAAGCTTTCTTT	CAVHRGASLNTEAFF
TRBV11-3	-	TRBJ2-1	-	TGTGCCAGCAGTTTGGAAGGGGTAGGGGAGCAGTTCTTC	CASSLEGVGEQFF
TRBV19	-	TRBJ2-3	TRBD2	TGTGCCAGTAGTAAGGGACTAGCGGGACGGGGAGATACGCAGTATTTT	CASSKGLAGRGDTQYF
TRBV3-1/TRBV3-2	-	TRBJ2-7	TRBD1	TGTGCCAGCAGCCATACTGGACAGGGGGCCTACGAGCAGTACTTC	CASSHTGQGAYEQYF
TRBV4-2	-	TRBJ2-2	-	TGTGCCAGCAGCCAAGACGTGGCGGGAACCGGGGAGCTGTTTTTT	CASSQDVAGTGELFF
TRBV20-1	-	TRBJ2-7	TRBD2	TGCAGTGCTAGTACCCTAGCGGGAGTTCCAAACGAGCAGTACTTC	CSASTLAGVPNEQYF
TRBV5-1	-	TRBJ1-1	-	TGCGCCAGCAGCTTGGTTATAGGGTATGCCACTGAAGCTTTCTTT	CASSLVIGYATEAFF
TRBV2	-	TRBJ2-3	-	TGTGCCAGCAGGGGAGATTACTGGGGCACAGATACGCAGTATTTT	CASRGDYWGTDTQYF
TRBV5-5	once	TRBJ2-1	TRBD1	TGTGCCAGCAACAACCGGGACAGCGACTACAATGAGCAGTTCTTC	CASNNRDSDYNEQFF
TRBV7-9	-	TRBJ2-7	TRBD1	TGTGCCAGCAGCTTATACAGGGGGGTCTCCTACGAGCAGTACTTC	CASSLYRGVSYEQYF
TRBV6-5	-	TRBJ2-7	TRBD1	TGTGCCAGCAGTTACTCGGGACAGGGCCACTACGAGCAGTACTTC	CASSYSGQGHYEQYF
TRBV30	once	TRBJ2-7	-	TGTGCCTGGAGTGTCCGGGGGCGGGAGCAGTACTTC	CAWSVRGREQYF
TRBV11-2	-	TRBJ2-7	TRBD1	TGTGCCAGCAGCGGAGGACAGGGTCCCTACGAGCAGTACTTC	CASSGGQGPYEQYF
TRBV3-1/TRBV3-2	-	TRBJ2-7	TRBD2	TGTGCCAGCAGCCAAGGCACTAGCGGCTACGAGCAGTACTTC	CASSQGTSGYEQYF
TRBV28	-	TRBJ2-7	-	TGTGCCAGCAGTTTAATAGGGGTCCGGAACGAGCAGTACTTC	CASSLIGVRNEQYF
TRBV10-3	-	TRBJ2-7	-	TGTGCCATCAGTGAGTCACAACAGGGCTCGGAGCAGTACTTC	CAISESQQGSEQYF
TRBV7-9	-	TRBJ2-2	TRBD1	TGTGCCAGCAGCTTTAGGATTCCGGGACAGGTGCCCGGGGAGCTGTTTTTT	CASSFRIPGQVPGELFF
TRBV28	-	TRBJ2-5	TRBD2	TGTGCCAGCAGGACGGGGGGAGAGACCCAGTACTTC	CASRTGGETQYF
TRBV28	-	TRBJ2-7	-	TGTGCCAGCAGAAGTACAGGAAGGCAGTACTTC	CASRSTGRQYF
TRBV5-1	-	TRBJ1-3	-	TGCGCCAGCAGCTTCGGCAAGGGAAACACCATATATTTT	CASSFGKGNTIYF
TRBV18	once	TRBJ1-3	-	TGTGCCAGCTCACCGGAGGAGGCCACCATATATTTT	CASSPEEATIYF
TRBV6-5	-	TRBJ1-5	-	TGTGCCAGCAGTTACTCGTCCCAAGAGGGGAATCAGCCCCAGCATTTT	CASSYSSQEGNQPQHF
TRBV12-5	once	TRBJ2-4	TRBD2	TGTGCTAGTGATAAGGGACCGGGACTAGCGGGAGGTGGCAAAAACATTCAGTACTTC	CASDKGPGLAGGGKNIQYF
TRBV10-1	-	TRBJ2-7	-	TGCGCCAGCAGTGGGCCCGGGGGGCTTCACGAGCAGTACTTC	CASSGPGGLHEQYF
TRBV5-4	-	TRBJ2-5	-	TGTGCCAGCAGCCCCACTACCCTAGACAGCCAAGAGACCCAGTACTTC	CASSPTTLDSQETQYF
TRBV19	few	TRBJ2-5	-	TGTGCCAGTAGTATGGATCGGGGTGGTGTCCAAGAGACCCAGTACTTC	CASSMDRGGVQETQYF
TRBV7-6	-	TRBJ2-2	-	TGTGCCAGCAGCTTAGCGCCCAGGAACACCGGGGAGCTGTTTTTT	CASSLAPRNTGELFF
TRBV6-1	-	TRBJ2-7	TRBD2	TGTGCCAGCAGTGCTCTGGGGTTAGCGGGAGGTTCCTACGAGCAGTACTTC	CASSALGLAGGSYEQYF
TRBV2	-	TRBJ1-5	-	TGTGCCAGCAGTGATGGCCAGGGTTGGCAGCCCCAGCATTTT	CASSDGQGWQPQHF
TRBV5-1	-	TRBJ1-4	TRBD1	TGCGCCAGCAGATTACCGACAGGGAAGGATGAAAAACTGTTTTTT	CASRLPTGKDEKLFF
TRBV5-4	-	TRBJ2-1	TRBD2	TGTGCCAGCAGCTTTTCGGGACTAGTGTTGGGGAATGAGCAGTTCTTC	CASSFSGLVLGNEQFF
TRBV3-1/TRBV3-2	-	TRBJ1-1	-	TGTGCCAGCAGCCAACCAAACAGGGTTACTGAAGCTTTCTTT	CASSQPNRVTEAFF
TRBV7-8	few	TRBJ1-5	TRBD1	TGTGCCAGCAGCTTCGTCCCCGGGACAGGGAAGCAGCCCCAGCATTTT	CASSFVPGTGKQPQHF
TRBV12-3/TRBV12-4	few	TRBJ1-3	-	TGTGCCAGCACGGGCTCTGGAAACACCATATATTTT	CASTGSGNTIYF